The entry that follows covers one TCR beta chain sequence. Its matching antigen is unknown. Libraries for TCR beta were made by quantitative 5'-RACE with molecular barcodes. One entry per CDR3 protein, called by TCRdb with MiXCR from the 5' RACE reads. The table has under 850,000 distinct CDR3 sequences, 15% to 20% seen once. The sample belongs to a study of CD8 T cells in ankylosing spondylitis. Overall study results and limits: Among TCR beta sequences, a motif of 7 to 9 highly homologous variants appeared characteristic of ankylosing spondylitis blood. There was reportedly significant enrichment of clones that were disease-linked in matched ankylosing spondylitis synovial fluid. Both synovial fluid and blood in reactive arthritis had previously been reported to carry some motif variants. CD8+ by phenotype, disease-linked clones were relatively rare in peripheral blood.

Germline V gene lookup returns CDR1 LGHNA and CDR2 YNFKEQ. The germline V and J ends were trimmed by 2 bases and 7 bases, with 6 bases remaining between them. The CDR3 consists of 13 residues. This sequence joins TRBV4-2 and TRBJ1-6; D is uncertain. The clonotype comes from a male donor with ankylosing spondylitis. Sequenced: blood, either unsorted or a sorted T cell fraction (not recorded which). The CDR3 DNA reads as TGTGCCAGCAGCCAATATAGGAATTCACCCCTCCACTTT. This codes for CASSQYRNSPLHF.